A selection of T cell receptor beta chains follows, all from one sample in a study of blood T cell repertoires in COVID-19. The assay was immunoSEQ multiplex PCR, and TCRdb's table has in-frame clones only and misses some. Here the sample spans about 180,000 clones, roughly 82% being singletons. Sequencing input: PBMCs or T cells enriched from blood (not recorded which). Receptors originate from a woman aged 25 to 45 who had recovered from COVID-19. Both conserved end residues are part of each CDR3. The D gene is left open where the match is weak. Only part of the rows carry a size: once, few, many, or a class if the clone is expanded.

v_call,clone_size,d_call,j_call,cdr3_length,cdr3_aa,cdr3_nt
TRBV4-2,NA,TRBD2,TRBJ2-5,20,CASSQEGGRRGGPTQETQYF,TGTGCCAGCAGCCAAGAGGGAGGCAGGCGGGGGGGGCCAACTCAAGAGACCCAGTACTTC
TRBV5-1,NA,TRBD2,TRBJ2-3,15,CASSLGLAGVDTQYF,TGCGCCAGCAGCCTAGGACTAGCGGGAGTTGATACGCAGTATTTT
TRBV19,NA,NA,TRBJ1-5,17,CASSKRNGLISNQPQHF,TGTGCCAGTAGTAAGAGGAACGGACTCATTAGCAATCAGCCCCAGCATTTT
TRBV19,NA,TRBD1,TRBJ1-5,17,CASSIDLQGAFNQPQHF,TGTGCCAGTAGTATAGACCTACAGGGGGCGTTCAATCAGCCCCAGCATTTT
TRBV11-3,NA,NA,TRBJ2-1,16,CASSFSGPSSYNEQFF,TGTGCCAGCAGCTTTTCTGGGCCGAGCTCCTACAATGAGCAGTTCTTC
TRBV27,NA,TRBD2,TRBJ2-1,14,CASSLSGTNNEQFF,TGTGCCAGCAGCCTTAGCGGGACTAACAATGAGCAGTTCTTC
TRBV4-2,NA,TRBD2,TRBJ2-7,18,CASSQYLAGGPGSYEQYF,TGTGCCAGCAGCCAATATCTAGCGGGAGGGCCGGGCTCCTACGAGCAGTACTTC
TRBV7-8,NA,TRBD1,TRBJ2-7,16,CASSSQPGQGAYEQYF,TGTGCCAGCAGTTCCCAACCGGGACAGGGGGCATACGAGCAGTACTTC
TRBV5-4,NA,TRBD1,TRBJ2-7,15,CASSLSGQGSYEQYF,TGTGCCAGCAGCTTGTCGGGACAGGGGTCCTACGAGCAGTACTTC
TRBV12-3/TRBV12-4,once,NA,TRBJ2-1,13,CASSSPEADEQFF,TGTGCCAGCAGTTCCCCGGAGGCAGATGAGCAGTTCTTC
TRBV28,NA,TRBD1,TRBJ1-6,18,CASTPGAGGAVSNSPLHF,TGTGCCAGCACCCCCGGGGCAGGGGGCGCGGTTAGTAATTCACCCCTCCACTTT
TRBV6-4,NA,TRBD2,TRBJ2-1,15,CASSDSTSGSFEQFF,TGTGCCAGCAGTGACTCAACTAGCGGGAGTTTTGAGCAGTTCTTC
TRBV2,NA,TRBD1,TRBJ1-2,17,CASSEGTASFAGYGYTF,TGTGCCAGCAGTGAGGGGACAGCCAGTTTTGCTGGGTATGGCTACACCTTC
TRBV7-2,NA,TRBD1,TRBJ1-5,12,CASGQALGPQHF,TGTGCCAGCGGACAGGCCCTTGGGCCCCAGCATTTT
TRBV28,NA,NA,TRBJ2-7,16,CASSLPKSAGYYEQYF,TGTGCCAGCAGTCTCCCCAAGTCCGCGGGGTACTACGAGCAGTACTTC
TRBV19,NA,NA,TRBJ2-5,11,CASKGVETQYF,TGTGCCAGTAAGGGAGTCGAGACCCAGTACTTC
TRBV5-1,NA,NA,TRBJ2-3,16,CASSLGPLGRGDTQYF,TGCGCCAGCAGCCTGGGGCCCCTTGGGCGGGGAGATACGCAGTATTTT
TRBV13,NA,TRBD2,TRBJ2-7,13,CASSLAGAGEQYF,TGTGCCAGCAGCTTAGCGGGAGCGGGAGAGCAGTACTTC
TRBV5-1,NA,NA,TRBJ1-2,12,CASSRGGYGYTF,TGCGCCAGCAGCAGGGGCGGCTATGGCTACACCTTC
TRBV4-2,NA,TRBD2,TRBJ2-3,18,CASSQGNRDYTSTDTQYF,TGTGCCAGCAGCCAAGGCAATCGGGACTACACTAGCACAGATACGCAGTATTTT
TRBV4-1,NA,NA,TRBJ2-3,15,CASSQEETDKDTQYF,TGCGCCAGCAGCCAAGAGGAAACGGACAAAGATACGCAGTATTTT
TRBV5-4,once,NA,TRBJ2-2,14,CASIPYPGAGELFF,TGTGCCAGCATTCCTTACCCGGGGGCCGGGGAGCTGTTTTTT
TRBV6-5,NA,TRBD1,TRBJ1-2,15,CASNPGQGVGYGYTF,TGTGCCAGCAACCCAGGACAGGGGGTCGGCTATGGCTACACCTTC
TRBV29-1,NA,NA,TRBJ2-3,14,CSVAGKSSTDTQYF,TGCAGCGTTGCGGGGAAGTCTAGCACAGATACGCAGTATTTT
TRBV7-2,NA,TRBD2,TRBJ2-1,15,CASSWTSGENNEQFF,TGTGCCAGCAGCTGGACTAGCGGGGAAAACAATGAGCAGTTCTTC
TRBV6-9,NA,NA,TRBJ1-4,15,CASSREGGPFEKLFF,TGTGCCAGCAGTCGGGAGGGGGGGCCGTTTGAAAAACTGTTTTTT